This T cell receptor (beta chain) was identified during a study of CD8 T cells in Susac syndrome. Overall study context: When their blood was taken, patients with Susac syndrome were therapy-naive, taking corticosteroids, or taking intravenous immunoglobulin alone.

Reverse transcription of roughly 0.45 to 1 ug RNA used random hexamers. immunoSEQ multiplex PCR amplified TCR beta CDR3 across 54 Vbeta, 13 Jbeta. TCRdb re-analysed the immunoSEQ multiplex PCR reads in MiXCR, keeping a single row per CDR3 protein. The table has around 190,000 distinct CDR3 sequences, roughly 94% seen once. Only one count was recorded for this clonotype. The CDR3 is 15 residues long. Germline V lookup: CDR1 SGHTA, CDR2 FQGNSA. Trimming removed 2 bases at V and 0 bases at J, with 5 bases between. Blood CD8+ and CD4+ T cells underwent high-throughput TCR beta sequencing. While CD8+ and CD4+ T cells were isolated negatively, TEMRA cells were enriched by FACS.

The origin of this receptor is a human donor with Susac syndrome. The V gene is TRBV7-2, the J gene TRBJ1-6; D is uncertain. The material sequenced was CD4+ T cells from PBMCs. The CDR3: CASSLTGSYNSPLHF. CDR3 DNA: TGTGCCAGCAGCTTAACCGGCTCCTATAATTCACCCCTCCACTTT.